The count of the clone carrying this T cell receptor beta chain is one. The data belong to a study of blood T cell repertoires in COVID-19. At the level of the study: Material from acute and convalescent COVID-19 was sourced from the United States, Italy and Spain. Sources were T cells, B-cell-depleted T cells, or PBMCs; the material itself was cDNA or gDNA.

Participants came from around 25 US areas, aged roughly 18 to 95 years. Per the original methods: By means of reference gene primer amplification, nucleated cell counts were estimated. The table came from immunoSEQ multiplex PCR; TCRdb's copy has only in-frame clones and leaves some out. D and trimming come from the DNA, and the V and J calls and clone size come from that table. This sample yields approximately 440,000 clones, of which 87% are seen a single time; about 0.65% belongs to the top ten. CDR1 is LGHDT, CDR2 YNNKEL, per germline (reference sequence). CDR3 size: 14 residues. The V and J ends lost 4 bases and 5 bases, in that order; junction bases with no gene match: 7.

The chain uses TRBV3-1 (or the pseudogene TRBV3-2) and TRBJ1-1; 7 bases are shared with TRBD1. The source is a woman aged 18-35 years who had recovered from COVID-19. What was sequenced was PBMCs or T cells enriched from blood (not recorded which). DNA of the CDR3: TGTGCCAGCAGCCCGACGACAGGGCGGACTGAAGCTTTCTTT. Its protein product is CASSPTTGRTEAFF.